The present T cell receptor (beta chain) was sequenced within a study of naive and memory T cell subsets. Overall study results and limits: Possibly reflecting memory cells re-expressing CD45RA, a few larger clonotypes occurred in naive repertoires, especially CD8.

Two oligonucleotides, mixed equimolar, formed the beta constant-region primer covering TRBC1 and TRBC2. Nested alpha and beta constant-region primers with the SP2 primer drove four PCR rounds on ligated cDNA. A 12-nucleotide UMI and the SP2 primer were added to the cDNA 3' end by oligonucleotide ligation. TCRdb reprocessed the UMI-ligation and nested PCR reads via MiXCR and lists one record per CDR3 protein. The data show 150,000 or so distinct CDR3 sequences, 22% seen once. Four subsets defined by CD45RA and CD27 were sorted after CD3, CD4, CD8 and live/dead staining. A word on this clonotype: Its specificity is not known.

Unmatched junction bases numbered 7, after V lost 4 bases and J lost 3 bases. CDR1 is SGHRS and CDR2 is YFSETQ in the germline V gene. The CDR3 is 15 residues long. This receptor was taken from a human donor in good health. The rearrangement uses TRBV5-1 and TRBJ2-1; TRBD2 aligns across 7 bases. Material: naive CD4+ T cells from blood. The DNA of the CDR3 is TGCGCCAGCAGCAAGGGAGGGAACAACTACAATGAGCAGTTCTTC. It codes for CASSKGGNNYNEQFF. Full variable domain (remainder filled in from reference TRBV5-1 and TRBJ2-1): KAGVTQTPRYLIKTRGQQVTLSCSPISGHRSVSWYQQTPGQGLQFLFEYFSETQRNKGNFPGRFSGRQFSNSRSEMNVSTLELGDSALYLCASSKGGNNYNEQFFGPGTRLTVL.